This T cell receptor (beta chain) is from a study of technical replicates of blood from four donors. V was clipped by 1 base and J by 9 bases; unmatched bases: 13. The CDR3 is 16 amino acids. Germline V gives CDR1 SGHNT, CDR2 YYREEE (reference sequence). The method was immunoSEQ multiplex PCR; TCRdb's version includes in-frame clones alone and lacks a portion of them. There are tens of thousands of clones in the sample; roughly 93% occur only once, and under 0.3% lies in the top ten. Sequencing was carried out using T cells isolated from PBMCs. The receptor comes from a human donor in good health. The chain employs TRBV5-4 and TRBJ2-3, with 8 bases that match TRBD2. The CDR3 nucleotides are TGTGCCAGCAGCTTGAAGGCTAGCGGGCCTCTAGTCACGCAGTATTTT. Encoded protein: CASSLKASGPLVTQYF.